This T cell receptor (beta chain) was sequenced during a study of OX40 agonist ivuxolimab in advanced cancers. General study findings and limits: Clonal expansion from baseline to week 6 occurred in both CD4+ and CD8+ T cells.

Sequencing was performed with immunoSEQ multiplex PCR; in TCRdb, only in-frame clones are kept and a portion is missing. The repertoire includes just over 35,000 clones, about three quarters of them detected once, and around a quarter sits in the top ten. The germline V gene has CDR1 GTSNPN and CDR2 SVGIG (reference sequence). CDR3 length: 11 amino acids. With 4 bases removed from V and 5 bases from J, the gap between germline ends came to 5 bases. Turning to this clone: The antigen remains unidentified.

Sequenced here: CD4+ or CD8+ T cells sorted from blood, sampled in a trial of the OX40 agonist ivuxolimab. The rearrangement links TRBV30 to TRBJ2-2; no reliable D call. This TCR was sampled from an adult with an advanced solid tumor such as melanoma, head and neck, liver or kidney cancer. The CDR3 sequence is CAWTRTGELFF. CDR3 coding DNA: TGTGCCTGGACGAGGACCGGGGAGCTGTTTTTT.